These 20 T cell receptor beta chains were sequenced from one sample in a study of blood T cell repertoires in COVID-19. Using immunoSEQ multiplex PCR, the repertoire was profiled, and TCRdb retains in-frame clones only, with some absent. The profile covers approximately 69,000 clones, with about 73% appearing a single time and approximately 20% taken by the ten largest. The sequenced sample was peripheral blood. The receptors stem from a man aged 60 to 75 with acute or convalescent COVID-19.

This chain connects TRBV6-5 to TRBJ2-3; perhaps TRBD1 as D (5 bases). Germline CDR1 and CDR2: MNHEY and SVGAGI. The V gene lost 7 bases and the J gene lost 1 base, with 15 bases spanning the gap. The CDR3 loop spans 15 amino acids. The CDR3: CASNDRLYGTDTQYF. Here the CDR3 DNA reads TGTGCCAGCAACGACAGATTATATGGCACAGATACGCAGTATTTT.

This chain joins TRBV2 and TRBJ2-7; a possible D gene is TRBD1 (6 bases). The ends were cut back, 6 bases at V and 2 bases at J, with 17 bases in the middle. CDR1 and CDR2 from the germline V gene are SNHLY and FYNNEI. The CDR3 extends over 15 amino acids. CDR3 residues: CASSNRATGPYEQYF. The DNA for the CDR3 is TGTGCCAGCAGCAACAGGGCGACCGGCCCCTACGAGCAGTACTTC. Complete variable domain (other parts from reference TRBV2 and TRBJ2-7): EPEVTQTPSHQVTQMGQEVILRCVPISNHLYFYWYRQILGQKVEFLVSFYNNEISEKSEIFDDQFSVERPDGSNFTLKIRSTKLEDSAMYFCASSNRATGPYEQYFGPGTRLTVT.

This clone was observed once. This chain joins TRBV5-1 and TRBJ2-6, with a tentative D call TRBD2 (5 bases). Trimming took 3 bases from V and 4 from J, leaving 11 bases between them. This CDR3 has 15 residues. The germline CDR1 and CDR2 sequences are SGHRS and YFSETQ. CDR3 coding DNA: TGCGCCAGCAGCTCCGGAGGTCCGGGGGCCAACGTCCTGACTTTC. Amino acids: CASSSGGPGANVLTF. Variable domain in full (rest from reference TRBV5-1 and TRBJ2-6): KAGVTQTPRYLIKTRGQQVTLSCSPISGHRSVSWYQQTPGQGLQFLFEYFSETQRNKGNFPGRFSGRQFSNSRSEMNVSTLELGDSALYLCASSSGGPGANVLTFGAGSRLTVL.

The chain combines TRBV4-1 with TRBJ2-1, with 7 nucleotides matching TRBD1. The CDR3 sequence is 15 residues long. Trimming at V came to 1 base and at J to 4 bases, leaving 4 bases not matched to a gene. Germline loops: CDR1 MGHRA, CDR2 YSYEKL. The CDR3 nucleotides are TGCGCCAGCAGCCAAGGACAGGGTCTTTACAATGAGCAGTTCTTC. Translating gives CASSQGQGLYNEQFF.

In its sample, this clone was seen once. The DNA of the CDR3 is TGTGCCAGCAGCCCCCAAGCGCAGTCCTCCTACGAGCAGTACTTC. This sequence encodes CASSPQAQSSYEQYF. The chain has TRBV7-8 and TRBJ2-7; D call uncertain. V dropped 5 bases and J dropped 0 bases, with 14 bases sitting between them. This CDR3 is built from 15 residues. The germline V gene has CDR1 SGHVS and CDR2 FQNEAQ.

This clone was detected a few times. The J gene is TRBJ2-1, the V gene TRBV6-5, with a tentative D call TRBD2 (5 bases). V was trimmed by 6 bases and J by 6 bases, leaving 12 bases between them. Germline V CDR1 and CDR2: MNHEY, SVGAGI. This CDR3 region has 13 residues. As DNA, the CDR3 is TGTGCCAGCAGGGGAGATGGTCCCAATGAGCAGTTCTTC. This gives the protein CASRGDGPNEQFF.

The chain uses TRBV5-4 and TRBJ2-1, with 9 bases fitting TRBD1. Trimming cost V 4 bases and J 7 bases; bases outside gene matches: 15. The V gene's germline CDR1 is SGHNT and CDR2 YYREEE (reference sequence). The CDR3 spans 17 residues. The CDR3 bases are TGTGCCAGCAGCCCGACCTTCCGGGACAGGGTGGATAATGAGCAGTTCTTC. This encodes CASSPTFRDRVDNEQFF.

The V call is TRBV27, the J call TRBJ2-3, with a tentative D call TRBD1 (6 bases). The CDR3 consists of 15 residues. Trimming took off 4 bases at V and 5 bases at J, with 16 bases between the two ends. The germline V gene encodes CDR1 MNHEY and CDR2 SMNVEV (reference sequence). The CDR3 region is CASSSLGGGEDTQYF. CDR3 in DNA: TGTGCCAGCAGTTCCCTTGGTGGGGGCGAAGATACGCAGTATTTT.

V and J are TRBV19 and TRBJ1-2; a weak D match, TRBD1 (5 bases). The germline gives CDR1 LNHDA, CDR2 SQIVND (reference sequence). Between the trimmed V and J ends, which lost 2 bases and 8 bases, there was a span of 15 bases. There are 14 residues in the CDR3. CDR3 in DNA: TGTGCCAGTAGTATAACGTCACAGGCGATCGGCTACACCTTC. The encoded protein is CASSITSQAIGYTF.

This chain links TRBV6-6 with TRBJ1-3; D uncertain. The germline V gene has CDR1 MNHNY and CDR2 SVGAGI (reference sequence). Trimming removed 4 bases from V and 2 bases from J, with 12 bases in between. CDR3 length: 15 residues. In DNA, the CDR3 is TGTGCCAGCAGTTTCGGGAGTAGGGCTGGAAACACCATATATTTT. Encoded protein: CASSFGSRAGNTIYF.

The gene calls are TRBV10-3 and TRBJ2-7; 7 bases line up with TRBD2. Germline CDR1 ENHRY, CDR2 SYGVKD. The CDR3 is 13 residues long. The ends lost 3 bases at V and 4 bases at J; junction bases unmatched: 3. CDR3 sequence (DNA): TGTGCCATCAGTGAAGAGGGAGGGTACGAGCAGTACTTC. Its protein product is CAISEEGGYEQYF.

V is TRBV20-1 and J is TRBJ1-2, with D hard to call. The CDR3 has 17 residues. The V gene's germline CDR1 is DFQATT and CDR2 SNEGSKA (reference sequence). V dropped 3 bases and J dropped 0 bases, with 20 bases sitting between them. The DNA of the CDR3 is TGCAGTGCTAGTTTAACCTCCGGGGTTTTAGCTAACTATGGCTACACCTTC. Translated: CSASLTSGVLANYGYTF.

This chain joins TRBV4-1 and TRBJ1-1; no definite D call. The V gene's germline CDR1 is MGHRA and CDR2 YSYEKL. Trimming left V 1 base short and J 3 bases short, with 9 bases between. The CDR3 length is 14 residues. The CDR3 region is CASSQVTADTEAFF. Here the CDR3 DNA reads TGCGCCAGCAGCCAAGTAACCGCGGACACTGAAGCTTTCTTT.

Only a few counts were recorded for this clone. The V and J genes are TRBV6-1 and TRBJ2-7; D may be TRBD1 (6 bases). This CDR3 has 16 amino acids. V was shortened by 3 bases and J by 2 bases, with 17 bases between the two germline ends. Germline V CDR1 and CDR2: MNHNS, SASEGT. CDR3: CASSDPTGLGAYEQYF. CDR3 nucleotides: TGTGCCAGCAGTGATCCGACAGGCCTGGGGGCCTACGAGCAGTACTTC.

The chain combines TRBV11-1 with TRBJ2-1, with 7 bases matching TRBD1. The CDR3 sequence is 14 residues long. Trimming took 3 bases from V and 7 from J; bases not matched to a gene: 6. In germline, CDR1 is SGHAT, CDR2 FQDESV (reference sequence). The CDR3 region has the DNA TGTGCCAGCAGCTTGGGGACAGTAAATAATGAGCAGTTCTTC. Protein: CASSLGTVNNEQFF.

V usage is TRBV6-5 and J usage is TRBJ2-7, with 12 positions matching TRBD2. The CDR3 loop spans 15 amino acids. Germline values: CDR1 MNHEY, CDR2 SVGAGI. J gave up 2 bases and V 6 bases, and 5 bases lay outside the gene matches. CDR3 in DNA: TGTGCCAGCAGCTTGACTAGCGGGGGAACCTACGAGCAGTACTTC. Translating gives CASSLTSGGTYEQYF.

This clone appeared once. The chain links TRBV2 to TRBJ2-3; TRBD2 agrees at 8 bases. V was clipped by 2 bases and J by 0 bases; unmatched bases: 13. CDR1 is SNHLY, CDR2 FYNNEI, per germline. This CDR3 comprises 19 residues. The CDR3 loop is CASSERVAGWDPSTDTQYF. The CDR3 nucleotides read TGTGCCAGCAGTGAAAGGGTAGCGGGGTGGGACCCTAGCACAGATACGCAGTATTTT.

The gene calls are TRBV19 and TRBJ2-2; maybe TRBD2 (5 bases). CDR3 size: 13 residues. Germline V CDR1 and CDR2: LNHDA, SQIVND (reference sequence). Trimming cost V 4 bases and J 7 bases, with 10 bases left between them. CDR3 region: CASSRGVNGELFF. In nucleotides, the CDR3 is TGTGCCAGTAGTAGGGGAGTCAACGGGGAGCTGTTTTTT.

The chain couples TRBV3-1 (or the pseudogene TRBV3-2) to TRBJ1-6, with 9 bases matching TRBD1. The V segment lost 4 bases and the J segment 10 bases; nucleotides outside the gene matches: 8. The CDR3 spans 15 residues. Germline assignment: CDR1 LGHDT and CDR2 YNNKEL (reference sequence). CDR3 nucleotides: TGTGCCAGCAGCCTCGGGACAGGGTTTGGATCACCCCTCCACTTT. It translates to CASSLGTGFGSPLHF.

The chain employs TRBV15 and TRBJ2-7; D gene unclear. This CDR3 has 14 residues. Germline V gene sequence: CDR1 LNHNV, CDR2 YYDKDF (reference sequence). Trimming pared 0 bases from V and 7 bases from J, leaving 13 bases between. The CDR3 loop reads CATSRELRAREQYV. CDR3 sequence (DNA): TGTGCCACCAGCAGAGAGCTAAGAGCGAGGGAGCAGTACGTC.